These T cell receptor beta chains were read from a single sample in a study of cytomegalovirus exposure and HLA in healthy donors. Sequencing used immunoSEQ multiplex PCR; TCRdb keeps in-frame clones, though not all of them. Found here are 150,000 to 200,000 clones, roughly 80% of them singletons; the top ten hold over 5.5%. Sample: PBMCs. The source is a man aged 18 to 29 in good health and CMV-seropositive. The CDR3 runs from the conserved cysteine through the conserved F or W. The D gene is left open where the match is weak. Size tells how often a clone was seen (once, few, many) or the class of an expanded clone, and some rows leave it out.

TRBV6-5	NA	14	TRBJ1-5	NA	TGTGCCAGCCGCAGGGGAGATGGCAATCAGCCCCAGCATTTT	CASRRGDGNQPQHF
TRBV18	NA	12	TRBJ2-5	NA	TGTGCCAGCTCATTACCGGGAGAGACCCAGTACTTC	CASSLPGETQYF
TRBV6-4	NA	14	TRBJ2-7	NA	TGTGCCAGCAGTGAAGAGGTGAGCTCCTACGAGCAGTACTTC	CASSEEVSSYEQYF
TRBV29-1	NA	12	TRBJ1-1	NA	TGCAGCGTTGATGGGGGGTACACTGAAGCTTTCTTT	CSVDGGYTEAFF
TRBV4-1	NA	15	TRBJ1-4	NA	TGCGCCAGCAGCCCATCGGACAGAGTTAATGAAAAACTGTTTTTT	CASSPSDRVNEKLFF
TRBV9	NA	12	TRBJ2-3	NA	TGTGCCAGCAGCGCAAATAGCGGCACGCAGTATTTT	CASSANSGTQYF
TRBV4-2	TRBD2	17	TRBJ2-3	NA	TGTGCCAGCAGCCAAGATCCCAGCGGGAGTCGGCCAGATACGCAGTATTTT	CASSQDPSGSRPDTQYF
TRBV27	NA	14	TRBJ2-7	NA	TGTGCCAGCAGTTTAAATGCGATGACCTACGAGCAGTACTTC	CASSLNAMTYEQYF
TRBV7-9	NA	14	TRBJ1-4	NA	TGTGCCAGCAGCCCTCGGGGGGAGCAGGAAAAACTGTTTTTT	CASSPRGEQEKLFF
TRBV21-1	NA	15	TRBJ1-5	NA	TGTGCCAGCAGCAGCACGGGACAGGGGTTACAGCCCCAGCATTTT	CASSSTGQGLQPQHF
TRBV7-9	TRBD2	19	TRBJ2-7	NA	TGTGCCAGCAGCTTCTGGACTAGCGGGAGTGCCACCAAGACCTACGAGCAGTACTTC	CASSFWTSGSATKTYEQYF
TRBV27	TRBD2	16	TRBJ2-7	NA	TGTGCCAGCAGTTTACTGGCGGGAGGGCCCGCCTACGAGCAGTACTTC	CASSLLAGGPAYEQYF
TRBV5-1	TRBD1	20	TRBJ2-7	NA	TGCGCCAGCAGCTTGTCTTTCGTGGGCAGGGGGCTAGGAAATGTCTACGAGCAGTACTTC	CASSLSFVGRGLGNVYEQYF
TRBV30	TRBD2	15	TRBJ2-7	NA	TGTGCCTGGGTGACTAGCGGGAGGACTCCCTACGAGCAGTACTTC	CAWVTSGRTPYEQYF
TRBV6-6	TRBD1	13	TRBJ1-2	NA	TGTGCCAGCCAGGACAGGAGCGACTATGGCTACACCTTC	CASQDRSDYGYTF
TRBV5-6	TRBD1	15	TRBJ2-7	NA	TGTGCCAGCAGCTTGGTGGGGACAGGGAGCTACGAGCAGTACTTC	CASSLVGTGSYEQYF
TRBV15	TRBD1	14	TRBJ1-1	NA	TGTGCCACCAGCAGAGACAGGGGGGACACTGAAGCTTTCTTT	CATSRDRGDTEAFF
TRBV6-6	TRBD2	11	TRBJ2-1	NA	TGTGCCAGCAGTCCCGGGACTATTCAGTTCTTC	CASSPGTIQFF
TRBV27	NA	11	TRBJ1-1	once	TGTGCCAGCAGTTCCGGTGGTGAAGCTTTCTTT	CASSSGGEAFF
TRBV4-2	TRBD1	17	TRBJ1-4	many	TGTGCCAGCAGCCAAGAAGGACCCGGGACAGGGGAAGAAAAACTGTTTTTT	CASSQEGPGTGEEKLFF
TRBV27	NA	16	TRBJ2-7	NA	TGTGCCAGCAGTTTATGGGGGAGGCGGGAAGCCTACGAGCAGTACTTC	CASSLWGRREAYEQYF
TRBV27	NA	14	TRBJ2-7	NA	TGTGCCAGCAGTGACAGGCTACTCCCCTACGAGCAGTACTTC	CASSDRLLPYEQYF
TRBV27	TRBD2	18	TRBJ2-2	NA	TGTGCCAGCAGTTACGGGACTAGCGGGAGTGGGCCCACCGGGGAGCTGTTTTTT	CASSYGTSGSGPTGELFF
TRBV9	NA	13	TRBJ2-1	NA	TGTGCCAGCAGCGTACAGGCGAACAATGAGCAGTTCTTC	CASSVQANNEQFF
TRBV7-9	TRBD1	16	TRBJ2-2	NA	TGTGCCAGCAGATCTAGGGGGCGAGGTTCCACCGGGGAGCTGTTTTTT	CASRSRGRGSTGELFF
TRBV5-1	TRBD2	15	TRBJ2-3	NA	TGCGCCAGCAGCGGGACTAGCGGAACCATAGATACGCAGTATTTT	CASSGTSGTIDTQYF
TRBV4-3	NA	15	TRBJ2-3	NA	TGCGCCAGCAGCCAAGTGACGGGAAGTACGGATACGCAGTATTTT	CASSQVTGSTDTQYF
TRBV6-4	TRBD2	15	TRBJ2-1	NA	TGTGCCAGCAGTGGATCAGCGGGGACCTACAATGAGCAGTTCTTC	CASSGSAGTYNEQFF
TRBV28	NA	12	TRBJ2-5	NA	TGTGCCAGCAGTCAAACTCGGGAGACCCAGTACTTC	CASSQTRETQYF
TRBV4-3	TRBD2	16	TRBJ2-1	NA	TGCGCCAGCAGCCAAGTTAGCGGGAGCTCCTACAATGAGCAGTTCTTC	CASSQVSGSSYNEQFF
TRBV23-1	TRBD2	17	TRBJ2-1	once	TGCGCCAGCAGTCACTCTAGGACTAGCGGGGAAAAAAATGAGCAGTTCTTC	CASSHSRTSGEKNEQFF